Listed here is a single T cell receptor beta chain. This sample was taken from a study of blood T cell repertoires in COVID-19. Original methodology: Estimation of nucleated cell counts was performed using reference gene primer amplification. Some clones are missing from TCRdb's copy, which holds only in-frame ones; the method was immunoSEQ multiplex PCR. V and J calls and clone size are those listed in that table; D and trimming were worked out from the DNA. Of tens of thousands of clones listed, roughly 88% were seen once; the top ten hold 2.4%. The clonotype was recovered from a human donor in a cohort sampled during active COVID-19. Sample: peripheral blood.

In DNA, the CDR3 is TGTGCCAGCAGCCAAAACAGGGGCGAGCAGTACTTC. It encodes CASSQNRGEQYF. The chain employs TRBV3-1 (or the pseudogene TRBV3-2) and TRBJ2-7; TRBD1 aligns across 7 bases. Losses at the gene ends were 2 bases for V and 6 bases for J; bases not matched to a gene: 1. Looked up from germline, CDR1 is LGHDT and CDR2 is YNNKEL (reference sequence). The CDR3 consists of 12 residues.